This T cell receptor beta chain stems from a study of cytomegalovirus exposure and HLA in healthy donors. Turning to the study itself: The 120 or so validation repertoires were produced on the same platform as the 700 or so repertoires of the first cohort. This was reported in a later analysis.

This CDR3 region has 13 residues. V gave up 3 bases and J gave up 8 bases, with 13 bases separating them. Germline assignment: CDR1 SGHVS and CDR2 FNYEAQ. This clone has only a few counts. The antigen remains unidentified. Produced via immunoSEQ multiplex PCR; TCRdb's table is partial and in-frame only. The sample records 220,000 or so clones, over 80% being singletons. Findings of the study overall: According to a subsequent analysis, TCR clusters identified in the first cohort showed a tendency to co-occur across the roughly 110 validation repertoires.

The origin of this receptor is a woman aged 25 to 39 in good health and CMV-seropositive. Sequencing was carried out using PBMCs. The chain links TRBV7-6 to TRBJ1-2; no firm D call. The CDR3 loop is CASSFSALSGYTF. The CDR3 coding sequence is TGTGCCAGCAGCTTTTCCGCCCTATCGGGCTACACCTTC.